The entry below describes one T cell receptor beta chain. What it binds is unknown. The sample is drawn from a study of T cell responses to AZD1222 COVID-19 vaccine. Study background: Second-dose recipients at about 4 or about 12 weeks were treated as one pooled group. Notes on the study in general: The donor group comprised mostly white British people and more females; the analysis possibly underestimated clonal diversity. AZD1222 recipients seropositive at baseline numbered only 5 or 6.

Method: immunoSEQ multiplex PCR; TCRdb's copy keeps in-frame clones and lacks some. The sample contains 150,000 to 200,000 clones, approximately 93% of which appear only once. The sample here was peripheral blood, taken on day 0 of AZD1222 vaccination. The sequence came from an adult in good health.

CDR3 residues: CASSYVNQPQHF. The CDR3 nucleotides read TGTGCCAGCAGTTATGTTAATCAGCCCCAGCATTTT. The chain is built from TRBV12-3 or TRBV12-4 and TRBJ1-5, with no clear D. V lost 4 bases to trimming and J lost 4 bases, with 5 bases between them. CDR3 length: 12 amino acids.